This T cell receptor (beta chain) originates from a study of cytomegalovirus exposure and HLA in healthy donors. Study-level background: Falling in the Caucasian-associated ancestry cluster were roughly 80% of some 400 genotyped donors. Study-wide findings and caveats: Later analysis identified a missense DCLRE1C variant that was linked to TCR beta V- and J-gene trimming. Roughly even sequencing depth across donors was the assumption behind the presence/absence analyses.

The PCR made use of 60 Vbeta and 13 Jbeta primers. Some clones are missing from TCRdb's copy, which holds only in-frame ones; the method was immunoSEQ multiplex PCR. This sample has nearly 110,000 clones, with around 72% found just once. At sampling all donors were nominally healthy, likely with unrecorded immune exposures. This clone was picked up a small number of times. What it recognizes is unknown. J lost 10 bases, V lost 0 bases, and 5 bases had no gene match. Germline CDR1 LGHNA, CDR2 YNFKEQ. The CDR3 is 16 amino acids. This sequence originates from a woman aged 40 to 50 in good health and CMV-seropositive. V and J are TRBV4-2 and TRBJ1-6; TRBD1 aligns across 11 bases. Sequencing input: PBMCs. CDR3 coding DNA: TGTGCCAGCAGCCAAGAAAGGGGACAGGGGGGATCACCCCTCCACTTT. It translates to CASSQERGQGGSPLHF.